The rows below give T cell receptor beta chains drawn from one sample of a study of blood T cells in healthy people across ages. TCRdb analysed the 5' RACE reads with MiXCR anew, one entry per CDR3 protein. Of roughly 900,000 distinct CDR3 sequences in the sample, about 48% are singletons; the top ten hold around 15%. The sample taken for sequencing was blood. The receptors shown here come from a young man in good health. The CDR3 runs from the conserved cysteine through the conserved F or W. A D gene is named only where the DNA matches it firmly. Not every row has a clone size; where given, it reads once, few, many or a size class.

J gene,D gene,V gene,clone size,CDR3 protein,CDR3 DNA
TRBJ2-1,-,TRBV6-5,-,CATGPARGNSYNEQFF,TGTGCCACCGGGCCGGCTCGGGGGAACTCCTACAATGAGCAGTTCTTC
TRBJ2-7,-,TRBV3-1,-,CASSQETVRYF,TGTGCCAGCAGCCAAGAGACAGTGCGGTACTTC
TRBJ1-4,-,TRBV15,-,CATSRDREEKLFF,TGTGCCACCAGCAGAGATAGAGAGGAAAAACTGTTTTTT
TRBJ2-1,TRBD2,TRBV7-2,-,CASSRTSGGPNEQFF,TGTGCCAGCAGCCGGACTAGCGGGGGCCCCAATGAGCAGTTCTTC
TRBJ1-2,-,TRBV10-3,-,CAISNEQGSSGYTF,TGTGCCATCAGCAACGAACAGGGCTCGAGTGGCTACACCTTC
TRBJ1-2,TRBD1,TRBV7-3,once,CASSLLDREAYGYTF,TGTGCCAGCAGCTTACTGGACAGGGAGGCCTATGGCTACACCTTC
TRBJ2-7,-,TRBV24-1,-,CATSAGFSYEQYF,TGTGCCACCAGTGCGGGATTCTCCTACGAGCAGTACTTC
TRBJ2-1,-,TRBV29-1,-,CSVVPTGHYNEQFF,TGCAGCGTTGTCCCGACAGGTCACTACAATGAGCAGTTCTTC
TRBJ1-5,TRBD1,TRBV7-2,-,CASSLAPGQKQPQHF,TGTGCCAGCAGCTTAGCCCCGGGACAGAAACAGCCCCAGCATTTT
TRBJ2-6,-,TRBV3-1,-,CASSQVGATGANVLTF,TGTGCCAGCAGCCAAGTTGGAGCTACTGGGGCCAACGTCCTGACTTTC
TRBJ2-3,TRBD1,TRBV28,few,CASSLLGGTGVNTDTQYF,TGTGCCAGCAGTTTACTGGGGGGGACAGGGGTGAACACAGATACGCAGTATTTT
TRBJ2-5,-,TRBV12-3/TRBV12-4,few,CASSLGTGTLVQETQYF,TGTGCCAGCAGCCTTGGGACCGGGACCCTCGTACAAGAGACCCAGTACTTC
TRBJ1-2,-,TRBV6-5,-,CASSYSPLFSYGYTF,TGTGCCAGCAGTTACTCTCCGCTTTTTAGCTATGGCTACACCTTC
TRBJ1-4,-,TRBV3-1,-,CASSQSGIEEKLFF,TGTGCCAGCAGCCAATCCGGGATCGAAGAAAAACTGTTTTTT
TRBJ2-1,-,TRBV14,-,CASSRQRLEQFF,TGTGCCAGCAGCCGACAAAGGTTGGAGCAGTTCTTC
TRBJ2-7,-,TRBV6-1,-,CASRDFPAGPYEQYF,TGTGCCAGCAGAGACTTCCCGGCGGGCCCCTACGAGCAGTACTTC
TRBJ2-1,-,TRBV6-1,-,CASSGLTQANEQFF,TGTGCCAGCAGTGGATTGACCCAAGCCAATGAGCAGTTCTTC
TRBJ2-3,-,TRBV6-5,few,CASNRAGPTDTQYF,TGTGCCAGCAACCGAGCGGGCCCCACAGATACGCAGTATTTT
TRBJ1-1,-,TRBV5-6,-,CASSDFPGSEAFF,TGTGCCAGCAGTGACTTCCCCGGGAGTGAAGCTTTCTTT
TRBJ1-2,TRBD1,TRBV12-3/TRBV12-4,-,CASSLAPDREPYGYTF,TGTGCCAGCAGTTTAGCCCCGGACAGGGAGCCCTATGGCTACACCTTC
TRBJ2-1,-,TRBV4-3,few,CASGSRASNEQFF,TGCGCCAGCGGATCTAGGGCATCCAATGAGCAGTTCTTC
TRBJ2-5,-,TRBV2,once,CASIVLGGPQETQYF,TGTGCCAGCATAGTCCTCGGGGGGCCCCAAGAGACCCAGTACTTC
TRBJ1-2,-,TRBV12-3/TRBV12-4,-,CASSRTEVYGYTF,TGTGCCAGCAGTCGGACGGAGGTATATGGCTACACCTTC
TRBJ2-3,-,TRBV12-3/TRBV12-4,few,CASSSAPDTQYF,TGTGCCAGCAGTAGCGCCCCAGATACGCAGTATTTT
TRBJ1-2,TRBD1,TRBV5-1,-,CASSLAGTVGGYGYTF,TGCGCCAGCAGCTTGGCCGGGACAGTTGGGGGTTATGGCTACACCTTC
TRBJ1-1,-,TRBV29-1,-,CSVDSGGTEAFF,TGCAGCGTTGACTCGGGGGGCACTGAAGCTTTCTTT
TRBJ1-3,-,TRBV4-3,-,CASSQEGRSGNTIYF,TGCGCCAGCAGCCAAGAAGGCCGCTCTGGAAACACCATATATTTT
TRBJ1-1,-,TRBV20-1,few,CSARLQSTEAFF,TGCAGTGCTAGATTACAGAGCACTGAAGCTTTCTTT